The text below deals with one TCR beta chain. What it binds is not known. Donors consisted of healthy bone marrow donors. This sample was taken from a study of cytomegalovirus exposure and HLA in healthy donors. V gave up 2 bases and J gave up 4 bases, with 11 bases separating them. This CDR3 is 14 amino acids long. Looked up from germline, CDR1 is LNHDA and CDR2 is SQIVND (reference sequence). Study results and caveats: In a later analysis, V- and J-gene trimming of beta chains associated with a DCLRE1C missense variant, replicated independently. Accurate HLA-A and HLA-B prediction from TCR beta sequences was reported for most subjects. The majority of CMV-associated TCR beta chains were reported as apparently HLA-restricted in a later analysis.

This PCR relied on a set of 60 Vbeta primers and 13 Jbeta primers. The assay was immunoSEQ multiplex PCR, and TCRdb's table has in-frame clones only and misses some. The sample lists about 200,000 clones; more than 60% were seen once. This chain connects TRBV19 to TRBJ1-2; TRBD1 is a possible D gene (6 bases). Sequences were obtained from PBMCs. The receptor comes from a girl aged 2-9 years in good health and CMV-seronegative. The CDR3 loop reads CASSIRQGLYGYTF. The DNA for the CDR3 is TGTGCCAGTAGTATAAGGCAGGGGCTCTATGGCTACACCTTC. Combining the CDR3 with reference TRBV19 and TRBJ1-2 gives the whole variable domain DGGITQSPKYLFRKEGQNVTLSCEQNLNHDAMYWYRQDPGQGLRLIYYSQIVNDFQKGDIAEGYSVSREKKESFPLTVTSAQKNPTAFYLCASSIRQGLYGYTFGSGTRLTVV.